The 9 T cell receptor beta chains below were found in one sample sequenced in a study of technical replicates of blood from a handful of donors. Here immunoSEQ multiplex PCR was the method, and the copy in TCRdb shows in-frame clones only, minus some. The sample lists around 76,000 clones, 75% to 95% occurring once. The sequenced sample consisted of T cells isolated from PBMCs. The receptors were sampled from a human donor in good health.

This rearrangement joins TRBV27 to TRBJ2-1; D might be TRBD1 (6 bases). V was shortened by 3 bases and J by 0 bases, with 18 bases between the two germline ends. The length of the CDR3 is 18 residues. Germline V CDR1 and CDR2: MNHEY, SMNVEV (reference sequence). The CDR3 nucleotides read TGTGCCAGCAGTTTCCAGCCTAACACAGGGAGCTCCTACAATGAGCAGTTCTTC. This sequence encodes CASSFQPNTGSSYNEQFF.

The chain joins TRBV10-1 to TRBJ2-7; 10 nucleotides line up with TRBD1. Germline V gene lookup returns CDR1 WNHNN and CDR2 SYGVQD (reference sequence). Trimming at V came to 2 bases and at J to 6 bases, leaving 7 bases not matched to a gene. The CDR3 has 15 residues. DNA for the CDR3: TGCGCCAGCAGTGAGGCGGGGACAGGGGACTCCGAGCAGTACTTC. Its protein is CASSEAGTGDSEQYF.

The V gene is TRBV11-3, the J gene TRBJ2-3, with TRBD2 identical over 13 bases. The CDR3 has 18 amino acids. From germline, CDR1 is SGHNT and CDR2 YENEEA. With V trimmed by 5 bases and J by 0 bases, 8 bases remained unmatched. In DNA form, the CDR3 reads TGTGCCAGCAGCCTATGGACTAGCGGGGGTGGGAGCACAGATACGCAGTATTTT. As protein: CASSLWTSGGGSTDTQYF.

The CDR3 DNA reads TGCGCCAGCAAGAAGGGGGCGGGTGGCTACACCTTC. Its protein is CASKKGAGGYTF. The V gene is TRBV5-1, the J gene TRBJ1-2; the match to TRBD1 covers 7 bases. The trim removed 6 bases at V and 7 bases at J, leaving 6 bases unmatched. The length of the CDR3 is 12 residues. Germline V gene sequence: CDR1 SGHRS, CDR2 YFSETQ.

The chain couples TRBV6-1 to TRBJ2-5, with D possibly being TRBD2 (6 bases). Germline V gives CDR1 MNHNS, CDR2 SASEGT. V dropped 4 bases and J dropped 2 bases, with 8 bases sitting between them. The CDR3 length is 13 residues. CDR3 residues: CASSGLDQETQYF. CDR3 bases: TGTGCCAGCAGTGGACTAGATCAAGAGACCCAGTACTTC.

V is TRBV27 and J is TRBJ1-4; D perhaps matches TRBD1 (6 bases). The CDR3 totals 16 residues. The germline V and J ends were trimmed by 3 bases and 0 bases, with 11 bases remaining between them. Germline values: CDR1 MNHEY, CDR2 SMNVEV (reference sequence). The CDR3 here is CASSFRGGATNEKLFF. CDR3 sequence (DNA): TGTGCCAGCAGTTTTAGAGGGGGTGCAACTAATGAAAAACTGTTTTTT.

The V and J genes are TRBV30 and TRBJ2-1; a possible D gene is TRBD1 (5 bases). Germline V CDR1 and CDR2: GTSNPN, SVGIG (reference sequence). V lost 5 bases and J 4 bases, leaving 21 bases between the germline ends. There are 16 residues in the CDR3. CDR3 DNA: TGTGCCTGGTACGATTTGGAAAGGACACAGTACAATGAGCAGTTCTTC. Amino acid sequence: CAWYDLERTQYNEQFF.

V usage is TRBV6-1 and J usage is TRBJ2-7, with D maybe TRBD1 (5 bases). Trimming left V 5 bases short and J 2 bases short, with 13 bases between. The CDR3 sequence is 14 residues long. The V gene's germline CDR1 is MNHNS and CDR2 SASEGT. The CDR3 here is CASSTGISTYEQYF. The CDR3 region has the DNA TGTGCCAGCAGTACAGGAATATCTACCTACGAGCAGTACTTC.

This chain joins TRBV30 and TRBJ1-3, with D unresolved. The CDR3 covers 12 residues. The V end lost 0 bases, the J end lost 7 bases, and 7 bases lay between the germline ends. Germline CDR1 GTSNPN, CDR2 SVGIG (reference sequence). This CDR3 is CAWSVRWNTIYF. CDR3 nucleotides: TGTGCCTGGAGTGTACGGTGGAACACCATATATTTT.